The 29 T cell receptor beta chains below come from one sample, sequenced in a study of HIV-infected patients and healthy controls. Antiretroviral therapy had run roughly three months, about 14 weeks, before follow-up blood collection. No cell fractionation was done, so the repertoire covers all unsorted peripheral blood T cells. Alpha and beta constant-region primers primed reverse transcription of 500 to 550 ng RNA. Separate chain-specific third strand synthesis with multiplexing indices produced the alpha and beta libraries. TCRdb processed the 5' RACE reads anew with MiXCR; each CDR3 protein has one entry. Counted here are over 6,500 distinct CDR3 sequences, about 10% occurring once; the ten biggest clones make up about 18%. The source material was blood, sampled during antiretroviral therapy. The origin of the receptors is an adult with HIV infection.

The chain uses TRBV7-2 and TRBJ1-5; no reliable D call. There are 12 residues in the CDR3. Germline values: CDR1 SGHTA, CDR2 FQGNSA. Trimming pared 3 bases from V and 6 bases from J, leaving 6 bases between. CDR3 sequence reads: CASSFRSQPQHF. For the CDR3, the DNA is TGTGCCAGCAGCTTTAGGAGTCAGCCCCAGCATTTT.

This clonotype is medium-sized in the sample. The rearrangement links TRBV19 to TRBJ2-1, with D uncertain. In germline, CDR1 is LNHDA, CDR2 SQIVND (reference sequence). The CDR3 totals 17 residues. V lost 3 bases and J 0 bases, leaving 15 bases between the germline ends. The CDR3 reads CASSIMSSASSYNEQFF. Written as DNA, the CDR3 is TGTGCCAGTAGTATCATGAGCAGCGCCAGCTCCTACAATGAGCAGTTCTTC.

This rearrangement joins TRBV2 to TRBJ1-5; 7 bases map to TRBD1. V gave up 7 bases and J gave up 3 bases; unmatched junction bases: 6. This CDR3 comprises 14 residues. Germline lookup yields CDR1 SNHLY and CDR2 FYNNEI. The CDR3 is CASKGTVPNQPQHF. The CDR3 nucleotides are TGTGCCAGCAAAGGGACAGTTCCCAATCAGCCCCAGCATTTT.

This clonotype is medium-sized in the sample. The chain links TRBV7-9 to TRBJ1-6, with TRBD1 as a possible D gene (6 bases). Germline CDR1 is SEHNR and CDR2 is FQNEAQ (reference sequence). The CDR3 contains 15 residues. Between the trimmed V and J ends, which lost 4 bases and 8 bases, there was a span of 15 bases. Here the CDR3 DNA reads TGTGCCAGCAGCTCGGACAGCCCGGGGGATTCACCCCTCCACTTT. Its protein product is CASSSDSPGDSPLHF.

This clonotype appeared a few times. V usage is TRBV6-2 or TRBV6-3 and J usage is TRBJ2-5; D is perhaps TRBD1 (5 bases). CDR3 length equals 14 residues. Deletions cut 2 bases from V and 8 bases from J, with 15 bases between. CDR1 and CDR2 from the germline V gene are MNHEY and SVGEGT. The DNA of the CDR3 is TGTGCCAGCAGTTACGGGGTCAGGGCAGGAACCCAGTACTTC. Amino acids: CASSYGVRAGTQYF.

This clonotype is medium-sized by share. The CDR3 loop is CASSAQGARGQFF. The DNA of the CDR3 is TGTGCCAGCAGCGCACAGGGGGCCAGGGGGCAGTTCTTC. The chain carries TRBV6-2 or TRBV6-3 and TRBJ2-1, with 9 bases identical to TRBD1. This CDR3 comprises 13 residues. CDR1 and CDR2 (germline): MNHEY, SVGEGT. With V trimmed by 6 bases and J by 12 bases, 9 bases remained unmatched.

This clonotype qualifies as medium-sized. The V call is TRBV3-1, the J call TRBJ2-5; D is possibly TRBD1 (6 bases). CDR1 and CDR2 (germline): LGHDT, YNNKEL (reference sequence). Trimming took 0 bases from V and 3 from J, leaving 11 bases between them. The CDR3 spans 15 residues. CDR3 DNA: TGTGCCAGCAGCCAAGAAATGAACAGGGAAGAGACCCAGTACTTC. It encodes CASSQEMNREETQYF.

This clonotype was recorded many times. The rearrangement links TRBV19 to TRBJ1-4; 9 bases align to TRBD1. Germline CDR1 is LNHDA and CDR2 is SQIVND (reference sequence). The CDR3 runs to 14 residues. Unmatched junction bases numbered 5, after V lost 6 bases and J lost 6 bases. This CDR3 reads CASSRTGVDEKLFF. The CDR3 DNA reads as TGTGCCAGTAGCAGGACAGGGGTAGATGAAAAACTGTTTTTT.

In its sample, this clonotype is medium-sized (0.01 to 0.1%). The rearrangement links TRBV27 to TRBJ2-3; D possibly corresponds to TRBD2 (5 bases). The germline V and J ends were trimmed by 5 bases and 5 bases, with 14 bases remaining between them. The CDR3 sequence is 14 residues long. In germline, CDR1 is MNHEY, CDR2 SMNVEV (reference sequence). This chain's CDR3 is CASSPSMGRDTQYF. The CDR3 DNA reads TGTGCCAGCAGTCCGTCGATGGGGAGAGATACGCAGTATTTT.

Details on this clonotype: A read error is possible here, since a much larger clone lies one base away. The chain is built from TRBV6-5 and TRBJ2-1; D may be TRBD1 (6 bases). This CDR3 region has 16 residues. Germline V CDR1 and CDR2: MNHEY, SVGAGI. V lost 4 bases to trimming and J lost 6 bases, with 19 bases between them. The CDR3 DNA reads as TGTGCCAGCAGTTTAGACAGGACGACGAGGTCCAATGAGCAGTTCTTC. Translating gives CASSLDRTTRSNEQFF.

In this sample, this clonotype turned up a few times. V gene TRBV12-5 combines with J gene TRBJ2-5; 8 bases are a match to TRBD1. Germline CDR1 and CDR2: LGHNT and FRNRAP. The CDR3 totals 14 residues. The trim removed 5 bases at V and 4 bases at J, leaving 6 bases unmatched. The CDR3: CASGPDGTGETQYF. The DNA of the CDR3 is TGTGCTAGTGGTCCCGACGGGACAGGAGAGACCCAGTACTTC.

This clonotype is classed as medium-sized. V is TRBV7-9 and J is TRBJ2-3; 7 bases match TRBD1. Germline V gene sequence: CDR1 SEHNR, CDR2 FQNEAQ (reference sequence). CDR3 length equals 17 residues. Unmatched junction bases numbered 11, after V lost 3 bases and J lost 2 bases. The chain's CDR3 is CASSFGLGTEPTDTQYF. The CDR3 coding sequence is TGTGCCAGCAGCTTCGGGCTAGGGACAGAGCCCACAGATACGCAGTATTTT.

In its sample, this clonotype ranks as medium-sized (0.01 to 0.1%). This chain uses TRBV3-1 with TRBJ1-1; D is perhaps TRBD1 (6 bases). Trimming left V 4 bases short and J 1 base short, with 19 bases between. Germline V gives CDR1 LGHDT, CDR2 YNNKEL (reference sequence). This CDR3 is built from 17 residues. CDR3 nucleotides: TGTGCCAGCAGCCCATCCTCAATCAAGACAGGGAACACTGAAGCTTTCTTT. Translating gives CASSPSSIKTGNTEAFF.

In its sample, this clonotype is medium-sized (0.01 to 0.1%). The chain links TRBV5-6 to TRBJ1-1; D is uncertain. The CDR3 is 15 residues long. V was shortened by 0 bases and J by 1 base, with 10 bases between the two germline ends. The V gene's germline CDR1 is SGHDT and CDR2 YYEEEE. This CDR3 reads CASSLGAAPNTEAFF. The DNA of the CDR3 is TGTGCCAGCAGCTTGGGGGCAGCTCCGAACACTGAAGCTTTCTTT.

The chain recombines TRBV12-3 or TRBV12-4 with TRBJ1-1, with D possibly TRBD1 on 5 matching bases. The V and J ends lost 6 bases and 0 bases respectively, with 20 bases between them. This CDR3 has 17 amino acids. The CDR3: CASRTGTLKSMNTEAFF. The CDR3 coding sequence is TGTGCCAGCAGAACCGGGACCCTAAAATCCATGAACACTGAAGCTTTCTTT.

The chain links TRBV7-8 to TRBJ2-5; a weak D match, TRBD1 (6 bases). The length of the CDR3 is 15 residues. The V gene lost 0 bases and the J gene lost 2 bases, with 10 bases spanning the gap. Germline lookup yields CDR1 SGHVS and CDR2 FQNEAQ. CDR3 coding DNA: TGTGCCAGCAGCTTAGCCCCGGACAGACAAGAGACCCAGTACTTC. It specifies CASSLAPDRQETQYF.

Relative to its sample, this clonotype is medium-sized. The V and J genes are TRBV12-5 and TRBJ2-5; D possibly corresponds to TRBD1 (6 bases). The germline gives CDR1 LGHNT, CDR2 FRNRAP. Trimming took off 2 bases at V and 4 bases at J, with 17 bases between the two ends. The CDR3 consists of 16 residues. The CDR3 nucleotides are TGTGCTAGTGGTTTGTTCCCGGGGCTAGGGGGAGAGACCCAGTACTTC. Its protein product is CASGLFPGLGGETQYF.

This clonotype was observed a handful of times. The V gene is TRBV3-1, the J gene TRBJ1-3; tentative D call: TRBD1 (6 bases). Trimming shortened V by 5 bases and J by 4 bases, and 18 bases separated the two germline ends. This CDR3 is built from 16 residues. Germline lookup yields CDR1 LGHDT and CDR2 YNNKEL (reference sequence). The DNA of the CDR3 is TGTGCCAGCAGCAGAGGCCCTCCAGGGGCCGGAAACACCATATATTTT. It translates to CASSRGPPGAGNTIYF.

By share, this clonotype ranks as medium-sized. The rearrangement uses TRBV29-1 and TRBJ1-1, with D perhaps TRBD1 (5 bases). The V gene's germline CDR1 is SQVTM and CDR2 ANQGSEA. Trimming pared 3 bases from V and 4 bases from J, leaving 6 bases between. The CDR3 totals 11 residues. As DNA, the CDR3 is TGCAGCGTTGACGGGGCCACTGAAGCTTTCTTT. This sequence encodes CSVDGATEAFF.

This clonotype showed up just a few times. The chain has TRBV29-1 and TRBJ2-5, with D uncertain. Trimming took off 6 bases at V and 3 bases at J, with 8 bases between the two ends. Germline lookup yields CDR1 SQVTM and CDR2 ANQGSEA. The CDR3 sequence is 11 residues long. The CDR3 coding sequence is TGCAGCGTCAACAGAAAAGAGACCCAGTACTTC. Translating it yields CSVNRKETQYF.

This clonotype showed up just a few times. The J gene is TRBJ2-4, the V gene TRBV6-6, with D unresolved. Trimming pared 4 bases from V and 8 bases from J, leaving 15 bases between. This CDR3 contains 14 residues. The germline V gene has CDR1 MNHNY and CDR2 SVGAGI (reference sequence). CDR3 nucleotides: TGTGCCAGCAGTTTTCAGACGGGTAAAGACATTCAGTACTTC. Translation: CASSFQTGKDIQYF.

The chain joins TRBV20-1 to TRBJ2-2; perhaps TRBD2 as D (6 bases). Germline lookup yields CDR1 DFQATT and CDR2 SNEGSKA (reference sequence). The CDR3 sequence is 13 residues long. Trimming took off 4 bases at V and 7 bases at J, with 13 bases between the two ends. The CDR3 region has the DNA TGCAGTGCTATTAGGACGCGGGGCGGGGAGCTGTTTTTT. Amino acids: CSAIRTRGGELFF.

By its share, this clonotype is medium-sized. This chain uses TRBV6-1 with TRBJ2-1; TRBD1 is a possible D gene (6 bases). Trimming stripped 6 bases from V and 3 bases from J, with 21 bases between. This CDR3 contains 17 residues. The germline gives CDR1 MNHNS, CDR2 SASEGT. The CDR3 here is CASSARARGVFYNEQFF. The CDR3 bases are TGTGCCAGCAGCGCAAGGGCCAGGGGTGTATTCTACAATGAGCAGTTCTTC.

CDR3 in DNA: TGTGCCAGCAGTACCCCCGGGAGCATGAACACTGAAGCTTTCTTT. Translation gives CASSTPGSMNTEAFF. The chain links TRBV28 to TRBJ1-1; D gene uncertain. Germline V gene lookup returns CDR1 MDHEN and CDR2 SYDVKM. This CDR3 comprises 15 residues. Between the trimmed V and J ends, which lost 5 bases and 0 bases, there was a span of 13 bases.

By its share, this clonotype is medium-sized. This sequence joins TRBV7-6 and TRBJ2-3; D is unclear. Germline CDR1 SGHVS, CDR2 FNYEAQ. This CDR3 contains 15 residues. The germline V and J ends were trimmed by 2 bases and 1 base, with 10 bases remaining between them. The CDR3 DNA follows: TGTGCCAGCAGCTTACGTGGCGGAGGCACAGATACGCAGTATTTT. The encoded protein is CASSLRGGGTDTQYF.

This clonotype was counted between two and nine times. The CDR3 reads CASSLTGGNQPQHF. The CDR3 nucleotides read TGTGCCAGCAGCTTAACTGGAGGCAATCAGCCCCAGCATTTT. The chain carries TRBV7-8 and TRBJ1-5; D gene uncertain. V was cut by 2 bases and J by 2 bases, with 7 bases left in between. Germline CDR1 is SGHVS and CDR2 is FQNEAQ. This CDR3 contains 14 residues.

This clonotype has just a few counts. The CDR3, as DNA: TGTGCCAGCAGTTATGGGACAGAAGCTTTCTTT. Amino acids: CASSYGTEAFF. This chain links TRBV27 with TRBJ1-1; the D gene is possibly TRBD1 (6 bases). The germline V and J ends were trimmed by 4 bases and 8 bases, with 8 bases remaining between them. The CDR3 runs to 11 residues. Germline CDR1 and CDR2: MNHEY and SMNVEV (reference sequence).

Judged by abundance, this clonotype is medium-sized. The chain is built from TRBV7-2 and TRBJ1-1, with TRBD1 matching over 10 bases. CDR1 and CDR2 (germline): SGHTA, FQGNSA. Trimming at V came to 3 bases and at J to 5 bases, leaving 6 bases not matched to a gene. The CDR3 runs to 15 residues. CDR3 region: CASSFTGTGVTEAFF. The CDR3 bases are TGTGCCAGCAGCTTCACCGGGACAGGGGTTACTGAAGCTTTCTTT.

In this sample, this clonotype turned up many times. The genes are TRBV7-9 and TRBJ1-4; no definite D call. The V end lost 2 bases, the J end lost 5 bases, and 15 bases lay between the germline ends. This CDR3 has 16 amino acids. The germline V gene encodes CDR1 SEHNR and CDR2 FQNEAQ (reference sequence). The CDR3 nucleotides read TGTGCCAGCAGCTTATTCTTGAGAGTCCTCAATGAAAAACTGTTTTTT. Translated, it gives CASSLFLRVLNEKLFF.